The 20 T cell receptor beta chains below all came from one sample that was sequenced in a study of cytomegalovirus exposure and HLA in healthy donors. The PCR used 60 Vbeta and 13 Jbeta primers. This table comes from immunoSEQ multiplex PCR, and its TCRdb copy is limited to in-frame clones, with some not included. This table holds about 67,000 clones, approximately 67% found once. Sequences were obtained from PBMCs. These receptors originate from a woman in her 30s in good health and CMV-seronegative.

This clone was found once. This chain joins TRBV6-5 and TRBJ2-7; 11 bases agree with TRBD2. CDR3 size: 15 residues. The J segment lost 4 bases and the V segment lost 2 bases, leaving 4 bases of the junction unmatched. Germline lookup yields CDR1 MNHEY and CDR2 SVGAGI. This CDR3 reads CASSYPTSGGYEQYF. In DNA form, the CDR3 reads TGTGCCAGCAGTTACCCTACTAGCGGGGGATACGAGCAGTACTTC.

The rearrangement uses TRBV7-9 and TRBJ1-1; no clear D. In germline, CDR1 is SEHNR, CDR2 FQNEAQ (reference sequence). Trimming removed 7 bases at V and 0 bases at J, with 9 bases between. CDR3 size: 13 residues. As DNA, the CDR3 is TGTGCCAGCACCAGATCCATGAACACTGAAGCTTTCTTT. Translation: CASTRSMNTEAFF. Full variable domain (rest looked up from reference TRBV7-9 and TRBJ1-1): DTGVSQNPRHKITKRGQNVTFRCDPISEHNRLYWYRQTLGQGPEFLTYFQNEAQLEKSRLLSDRFSAERPKGSFSTLEIQRTEQGDSAMYLCASTRSMNTEAFFGQGTRLTVV.

The J gene is TRBJ1-1, the V gene TRBV4-3; 7 bases align to TRBD1. V was clipped by 1 base and J by 10 bases; unmatched bases: 6. The CDR3 consists of 13 residues. The germline CDR1 and CDR2 sequences are LGHNA and YSLEER. The CDR3 region has the DNA TGCGCCAGCAGCCAAGTGAGACAGGGCTTAGCTTTCTTT. Translating gives CASSQVRQGLAFF.

This clone was detected only once. The genes are TRBV30 and TRBJ1-6, with TRBD1 matching 7 bases. CDR3 length: 14 residues. In germline, CDR1 is GTSNPN, CDR2 SVGIG (reference sequence). The J segment lost 7 bases and the V segment lost 0 bases, leaving 3 bases of the junction unmatched. This CDR3 reads CAWSVGTVNSPLHF. CDR3 coding DNA: TGTGCCTGGAGTGTAGGGACAGTGAATTCACCCCTCCACTTT.

This clone was recorded a few times. The chain carries TRBV14 and TRBJ1-1, with D possibly TRBD1 on 5 matching bases. Germline CDR1 and CDR2: SGHDN and FVKESK. Trimming removed 4 bases from V and 1 base from J, with 16 bases in between. The CDR3 has 16 amino acids. CDR3 coding DNA: TGTGCCAGCAGCCGATATTTTAGGGGAGGGAACACTGAAGCTTTCTTT. Amino acid sequence: CASSRYFRGGNTEAFF.

This clone was recorded a few times. The chain is built from TRBV5-1 and TRBJ2-3, with 13 bases lining up with TRBD2. The CDR3 covers 16 residues. From germline, CDR1 is SGHRS and CDR2 YFSETQ. V lost 3 bases and J lost 4; bases outside the gene matches: 5. In DNA form, the CDR3 reads TGCGCCAGCAGCTCACTAGCGGGGGGGCGGCCAGATACGCAGTATTTT. Translating gives CASSSLAGGRPDTQYF.

The chain combines TRBV4-1 with TRBJ2-3, with 8 bases matching TRBD1. The CDR3 covers 17 residues. Germline values: CDR1 MGHRA, CDR2 YSYEKL. V lost 0 bases and J lost 2; bases outside the gene matches: 7. The CDR3 sequence is CASSQEGGQGYTDTQYF. DNA for the CDR3: TGCGCCAGCAGCCAAGAAGGCGGACAGGGATACACAGATACGCAGTATTTT.

This clone has only one observation. This chain connects TRBV18 to TRBJ2-2; 8 bases are shared with TRBD2. Trimming cost V 1 base and J 2 bases; bases outside gene matches: 3. From germline, CDR1 is KGHSH and CDR2 LQKENI. This CDR3 spans 16 amino acids. The CDR3: CASSPRAGGNTGELFF. CDR3 sequence (DNA): TGTGCCAGCTCACCACGTGCGGGGGGTAACACCGGGGAGCTGTTTTTT.

About this clone itself: Just one base apart from a much larger clone, this may be a read error. The chain couples TRBV5-4 to TRBJ1-1; 7 nucleotides match TRBD1. Germline CDR1 is SGHNT and CDR2 is YYREEE (reference sequence). The CDR3 has 12 residues. With 5 bases clipped from V and 4 bases from J, the junction kept 2 bases outside the gene matches. This CDR3 reads CASRTGTTEAFF. As DNA, the CDR3 is TGTGCCAGCAGGACAGGGACCACTGAAGCTTTCTTT. Looking up the rest from reference TRBV5-4 and TRBJ1-1 gives the full variable domain: ETGVTQSPTHLIKTRGQQVTLRCSSQSGHNTVSWYQQALGQGPQFIFQYYREEENGRGNFPPRFSGLQFPNYSSELNVNALELDDSALYLCASRTGTTEAFFGQGTRLTVV.

This chain connects TRBV28 to TRBJ1-6, with D hard to call. This CDR3 region has 16 residues. V was trimmed by 5 bases and J by 6 bases, leaving 17 bases between them. Germline V CDR1 and CDR2: MDHEN, SYDVKM. For the CDR3, the DNA is TGTGCCAGCAGTAGAACGACGGCGGGATTTAATTCACCCCTCCACTTT. The encoded protein is CASSRTTAGFNSPLHF.

DNA of the CDR3: TGCGCCAGCAGCGCCTACAGCTCCTACGAGCAGTACTTC. This sequence encodes CASSAYSSYEQYF. This chain connects TRBV5-1 to TRBJ2-7; D not certain. The V end was cut by 4 bases, the J end by 0 bases, with 8 bases between. The CDR3 spans 13 residues. Germline V gives CDR1 SGHRS, CDR2 YFSETQ.

The sample holds one count of this clone. The chain couples TRBV5-4 to TRBJ2-3; TRBD2 aligns across 11 bases. Unmatched junction bases numbered 5, after V lost 2 bases and J lost 3 bases. The CDR3 is 16 amino acids. CDR1 and CDR2 from the germline V gene are SGHNT and YYREEE (reference sequence). The CDR3, as DNA: TGTGCCAGCAGCTTTAGCGGGGGGGCTGGTACAGATACGCAGTATTTT. It specifies CASSFSGGAGTDTQYF.

The chain recombines TRBV5-3 with TRBJ2-7; D possibly corresponds to TRBD1 (6 bases). TRBV5-3 is filed as an ORF, its function uncertain. V lost 5 bases and J lost 6, with 18 bases in between. The CDR3 has 14 residues. In DNA form, the CDR3 reads TGTGCCAGAAGTGACCAGGGGTACCCTAGCGAGCAGTACTTC. Translating it yields CARSDQGYPSEQYF.

The V and J genes are TRBV6-1 and TRBJ2-7, with 10 bases lining up with TRBD2. The CDR3 is 14 amino acids. Germline CDR1 and CDR2: MNHNS and SASEGT. The V gene end was trimmed by 7 bases and the J gene end by 4 bases; junction bases not matched to a gene: 7. CDR3 nucleotide sequence: TGTGCCAGCAATCAGGGGACTAGCGTTTACGAGCAGTACTTC. This gives the protein CASNQGTSVYEQYF.

V and J are TRBV28 and TRBJ1-2; TRBD1 matches at 9 bases. Germline V gene data show CDR1 as MDHEN and CDR2 as SYDVKM. Losses at the gene ends were 1 base for V and 4 bases for J; bases not matched to a gene: 4. The length of the CDR3 is 15 residues. This CDR3 reads CASSLSDRGVYGYTF. The CDR3 region has the DNA TGTGCCAGCAGTTTATCGGACAGGGGAGTCTATGGCTACACCTTC.

This clone was seen a handful of times. The chain employs TRBV6-5 and TRBJ1-1; the match to TRBD1 covers 7 bases. CDR1 and CDR2 (germline): MNHEY, SVGAGI. V lost 5 bases to trimming and J lost 8 bases; unmatched junction nucleotides: 11. The CDR3 is 14 residues long. The CDR3 loop reads CASSLSGGLSEAFF. The CDR3 DNA is TGTGCCAGCAGTCTCTCAGGGGGATTGAGCGAAGCTTTCTTT.

V usage is TRBV7-3 and J usage is TRBJ1-1, with D perhaps TRBD1 (5 bases). Looked up from germline, CDR1 is SGHTA and CDR2 is FQGTGA. CDR3 length equals 11 residues. The CDR3 bases are TGTGCGACCAGGGTGAACACTGAAGCTTTCTTT. The encoded protein is CATRVNTEAFF.

CDR3 DNA sequence: TGTGCCAGCAGCGTCACAGGGGCCGGAGGTACTGAAGCTTTCTTT. This translates into CASSVTGAGGTEAFF. The chain uses TRBV9 and TRBJ1-1, with 7 nucleotides matching TRBD1. The CDR3 spans 15 residues. Germline lookup yields CDR1 SGDLS and CDR2 YYNGEE. J lost 5 bases, V lost 2 bases, and 9 bases had no gene match.

This clone was observed a few times. The chain has TRBV29-1 and TRBJ1-3, with TRBD1 identical over 9 bases. The trim removed 7 bases at V and 4 bases at J, leaving 8 bases unmatched. Germline CDR1 SQVTM, CDR2 ANQGSEA. CDR3 length: 14 residues. The CDR3 loop is CSGKTGGNGNTIYF. The CDR3 nucleotides are TGCAGCGGCAAGACAGGGGGAAACGGAAACACCATATATTTT.

The chain recombines TRBV2 with TRBJ2-7; maybe TRBD1 (5 bases). CDR3 length: 14 amino acids. Germline V CDR1 and CDR2: SNHLY, FYNNEI. The ends were cut back, 5 bases at V and 2 bases at J, with 13 bases in the middle. CDR3 bases: TGTGCCAGCAGTCCAGGGTCCTTAGCCTACGAGCAGTACTTC. Translated, it gives CASSPGSLAYEQYF. The full variable domain, completed using reference TRBV2 and TRBJ2-7, is EPEVTQTPSHQVTQMGQEVILRCVPISNHLYFYWYRQILGQKVEFLVSFYNNEISEKSEIFDDQFSVERPDGSNFTLKIRSTKLEDSAMYFCASSPGSLAYEQYFGPGTRLTVT.